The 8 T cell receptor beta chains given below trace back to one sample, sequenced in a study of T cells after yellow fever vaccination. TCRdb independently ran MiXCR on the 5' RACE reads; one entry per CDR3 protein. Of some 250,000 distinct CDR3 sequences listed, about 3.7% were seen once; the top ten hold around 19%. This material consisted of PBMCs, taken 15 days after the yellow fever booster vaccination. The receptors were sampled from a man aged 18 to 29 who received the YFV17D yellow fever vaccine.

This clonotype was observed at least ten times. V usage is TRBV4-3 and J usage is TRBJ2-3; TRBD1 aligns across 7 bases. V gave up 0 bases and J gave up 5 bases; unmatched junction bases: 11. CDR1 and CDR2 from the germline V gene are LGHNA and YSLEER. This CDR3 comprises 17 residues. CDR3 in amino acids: CASSQDLEGAGGDTQYF. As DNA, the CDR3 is TGCGCCAGCAGCCAAGATCTCGAGGGGGCCGGTGGAGATACGCAGTATTTT.

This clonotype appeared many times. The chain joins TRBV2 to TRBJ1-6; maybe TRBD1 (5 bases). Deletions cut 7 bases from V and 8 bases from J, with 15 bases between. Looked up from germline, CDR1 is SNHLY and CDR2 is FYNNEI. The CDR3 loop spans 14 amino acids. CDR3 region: CASTLGEFYSPLHF. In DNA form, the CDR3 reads TGTGCCAGCACCTTAGGGGAGTTTTATTCACCCCTCCACTTT.

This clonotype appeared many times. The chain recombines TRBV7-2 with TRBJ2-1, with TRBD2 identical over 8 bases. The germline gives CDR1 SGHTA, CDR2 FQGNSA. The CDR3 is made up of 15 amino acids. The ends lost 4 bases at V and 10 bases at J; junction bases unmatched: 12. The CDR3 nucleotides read TGTGCCAGCAGCTCGAGCGGGGGCCCCTTCCAGGAGCAGTTCTTC. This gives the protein CASSSSGGPFQEQFF.

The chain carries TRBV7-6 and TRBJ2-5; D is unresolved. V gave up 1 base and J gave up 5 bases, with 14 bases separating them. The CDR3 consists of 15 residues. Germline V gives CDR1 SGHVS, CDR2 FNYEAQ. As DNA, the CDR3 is TGTGCCAGCAGCTTAGGTGGCAGAATAGTGGAGACCCAGTACTTC. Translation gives CASSLGGRIVETQYF.

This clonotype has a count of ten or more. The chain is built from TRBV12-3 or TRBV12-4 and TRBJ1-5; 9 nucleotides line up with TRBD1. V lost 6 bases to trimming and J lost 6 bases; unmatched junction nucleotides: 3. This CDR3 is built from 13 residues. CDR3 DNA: TGTGCCAGCAGACAGGGGGCGGGTCAGCCCCAGCATTTT. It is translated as CASRQGAGQPQHF.

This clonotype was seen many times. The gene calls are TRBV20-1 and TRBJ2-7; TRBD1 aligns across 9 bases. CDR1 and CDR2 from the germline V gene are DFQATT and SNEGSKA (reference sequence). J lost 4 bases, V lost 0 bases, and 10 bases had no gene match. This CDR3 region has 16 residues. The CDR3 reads CSAREETGGFRYEQYV. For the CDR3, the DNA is TGCAGTGCTAGAGAGGAGACAGGGGGGTTCCGATACGAGCAGTACGTC.

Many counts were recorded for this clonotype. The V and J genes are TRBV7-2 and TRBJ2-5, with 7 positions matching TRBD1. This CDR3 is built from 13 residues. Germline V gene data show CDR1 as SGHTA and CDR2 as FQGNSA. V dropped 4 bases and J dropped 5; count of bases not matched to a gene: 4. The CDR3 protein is CASSSDRAETQYF. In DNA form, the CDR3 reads TGTGCCAGCAGCTCCGACAGGGCTGAGACCCAGTACTTC.

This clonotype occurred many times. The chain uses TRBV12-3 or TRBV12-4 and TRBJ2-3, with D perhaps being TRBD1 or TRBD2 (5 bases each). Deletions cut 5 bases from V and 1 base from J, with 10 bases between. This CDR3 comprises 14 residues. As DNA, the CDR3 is TGTGCCAGCAGTAGGGACGGCGGCACAGATACGCAGTATTTT. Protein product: CASSRDGGTDTQYF.